Each of the 21 T cell receptor beta chains below was sequenced from the same sample in a study of OX40 agonist ivuxolimab in advanced cancers. Produced via immunoSEQ multiplex PCR; TCRdb's table is partial and in-frame only. Of about 37,000 clones detected, 85% to 90% appear once; the ten largest clones hold around 2.4%. The specimen comprised CD4+ or CD8+ T cells sorted from blood, sampled in a trial of the OX40 agonist ivuxolimab. The receptor set was obtained from an adult with an advanced solid tumor such as melanoma, head and neck, liver or kidney cancer.

J is TRBJ1-2 and V is TRBV7-9; 10 bases fit TRBD1. The CDR3 totals 16 residues. With 5 bases clipped from V and 3 bases from J, the junction kept 9 bases outside the gene matches. Germline CDR1 SEHNR, CDR2 FQNEAQ (reference sequence). Written as DNA, the CDR3 is TGTGCCAGCAGCGACAGGGGGCGCGACCTACACTATGGCTACACCTTC. Its protein is CASSDRGRDLHYGYTF. The full variable domain, its missing parts supplied by reference TRBV7-9 and TRBJ1-2, is DTGVSQNPRHKITKRGQNVTFRCDPISEHNRLYWYRQTLGQGPEFLTYFQNEAQLEKSRLLSDRFSAERPKGSFSTLEIQRTEQGDSAMYLCASSDRGRDLHYGYTFGSGTRLTVV.

This chain uses TRBV9 with TRBJ2-2; D possibly corresponds to TRBD1 (6 bases). Trimming shortened V by 4 bases and J by 1 base, and 11 bases separated the two germline ends. Germline-derived CDR1 and CDR2 are SGDLS and YYNGEE. CDR3 length equals 15 residues. In DNA, the CDR3 is TGTGCCAGCAGCTCAAGGACAGTGAACACCGGGGAGCTGTTTTTT. Residues: CASSSRTVNTGELFF.

J is TRBJ1-1 and V is TRBV19; D may be TRBD1 (5 bases). V was clipped by 7 bases and J by 1 base, with 10 bases between them. Germline V CDR1 and CDR2: LNHDA, SQIVND (reference sequence). CDR3 size: 13 residues. In DNA form, the CDR3 reads TGTGCCAGTAAAACCCAGGGGAACACTGAAGCTTTCTTT. It is translated as CASKTQGNTEAFF.

The rearrangement joins TRBV6-5 to TRBJ2-7; D is tentatively TRBD1 or TRBD2 (6 bases each). The V end was cut by 6 bases, the J end by 0 bases, with 15 bases between. The CDR3 runs 15 residues. Germline V CDR1 and CDR2: MNHEY, SVGAGI. The CDR3 protein is CASRHRGGSSYEQYF. As DNA, the CDR3 is TGTGCCAGCAGACATCGAGGGGGGTCCTCCTACGAGCAGTACTTC.

The V and J genes are TRBV7-2 and TRBJ2-7; D is unresolved. The CDR3 loop spans 16 amino acids. Germline CDR1 and CDR2: SGHTA and FQGNSA. Deletions cut 0 bases from V and 0 bases from J, with 12 bases between. The CDR3 here is CASSLALGRSSYEQYF. Here the CDR3 DNA reads TGTGCCAGCAGCTTAGCACTGGGCCGAAGCTCCTACGAGCAGTACTTC.

The chain has TRBV6-1 and TRBJ2-3; maybe TRBD2 (6 bases). Trimming removed 3 bases at V and 1 base at J, with 11 bases between. Germline-derived CDR1 and CDR2 are MNHNS and SASEGT. There are 15 residues in the CDR3. In DNA form, the CDR3 reads TGTGCCAGCAGTGATCCGGGGGTCGGCACAGATACGCAGTATTTT. This translates into CASSDPGVGTDTQYF.

The J gene is TRBJ2-7, the V gene TRBV11-2; 8 bases map to TRBD1. V dropped 4 bases and J dropped 5; count of bases not matched to a gene: 13. This CDR3 contains 16 residues. In germline, CDR1 is SGHAT, CDR2 FQNNGV. This chain's CDR3 is CASSSLRTGSFNEQYF. In nucleotides, the CDR3 is TGTGCCAGCAGCTCTCTACGGACAGGGTCGTTCAACGAGCAGTACTTC.

The genes are TRBV21-1 and TRBJ2-1; the DNA was not used to check the table's D call, TRBD2. TRBV21-1 is noted as a pseudogene. The CDR3 extends over 16 amino acids. The CDR3 is CASSPWFRGAACEQFF. DNA of the CDR3: TGTGCCAGCAGCCCCTGGTTCCGGGGGGCCGCCTGTGAGCAGTTCTTC.

This clone showed up just a few times. The V and J genes are TRBV2 and TRBJ1-5, with no clear D. The CDR3 has 13 residues. The V gene lost 4 bases and the J gene lost 0 bases, with 4 bases spanning the gap. Germline-derived CDR1 and CDR2 are SNHLY and FYNNEI. CDR3 sequence: CASSGNSNQPQHF. CDR3 DNA: TGTGCCAGCAGTGGAAATAGCAATCAGCCCCAGCATTTT.

The chain links TRBV29-1 to TRBJ1-1; D is possibly TRBD1 (5 bases). CDR1 and CDR2 (germline): SQVTM, ANQGSEA. With 4 bases removed from V and 8 bases from J, the gap between germline ends came to 14 bases. CDR3 size: 12 residues. The CDR3: CSVAWGPSEAFF. As DNA, the CDR3 is TGCAGCGTTGCTTGGGGCCCCTCAGAAGCTTTCTTT.

The V and J genes are TRBV6-1 and TRBJ2-1; 10 bases map to TRBD2. From germline, CDR1 is MNHNS and CDR2 SASEGT. The V gene end was trimmed by 5 bases and the J gene end by 8 bases; junction bases not matched to a gene: 15. The CDR3 totals 17 residues. The CDR3 sequence is CASSKDPSGTSVYEQFF. Written as DNA, the CDR3 is TGTGCCAGCAGTAAAGATCCGTCCGGGACTAGCGTCTATGAGCAGTTCTTC.

The chain links TRBV5-1 to TRBJ2-4; 7 nucleotides match TRBD1. Germline V gives CDR1 SGHRS, CDR2 YFSETQ. V trimming: 4 bases; J trimming: 0 bases; junction bases outside the gene matches: 7. The CDR3 sequence is 16 residues long. CDR3 protein: CASSASQGVAKNIQYF. In DNA form, the CDR3 reads TGCGCCAGCAGCGCGAGCCAGGGGGTAGCCAAAAACATTCAGTACTTC.

Only one count was recorded for this clone. The chain links TRBV7-9 to TRBJ1-2, with a tentative D call TRBD1 (5 bases). Germline V lookup: CDR1 SEHNR, CDR2 FQNEAQ (reference sequence). The V and J ends lost 5 bases and 8 bases respectively, with 15 bases between them. There are 13 residues in the CDR3. The CDR3 loop is CASSPGGVRGYTF. For the CDR3, the DNA is TGTGCCAGCAGCCCGGGAGGGGTTCGGGGCTACACCTTC.

The chain joins TRBV19 to TRBJ2-4; D is possibly TRBD1 (6 bases). V lost 7 bases to trimming and J lost 5 bases, with 12 bases between them. Germline CDR1 and CDR2: LNHDA and SQIVND (reference sequence). The CDR3 consists of 13 residues. Here the CDR3 reads CASKEQGENIQYF. CDR3 coding DNA: TGTGCCAGTAAAGAACAGGGAGAAAACATTCAGTACTTC.

The chain has TRBV11-2 and TRBJ2-7; 11 bases line up with TRBD1. V shed 8 bases and J 2 bases; nucleotides not matched to a gene: 2. CDR3 length: 13 residues. Germline V lookup: CDR1 SGHAT, CDR2 FQNNGV. The CDR3 is CASRDRGTYEQYF. CDR3 DNA: TGTGCCAGCCGGGACAGGGGGACCTACGAGCAGTACTTC.

The chain combines TRBV7-9 with TRBJ2-7, with a weak D call TRBD2 (6 bases). The germline gives CDR1 SEHNR, CDR2 FQNEAQ (reference sequence). This CDR3 comprises 13 residues. Trimming shortened V by 5 bases and J by 5 bases, and 13 bases separated the two germline ends. CDR3: CASSVTSPHEQYF. CDR3 nucleotide sequence: TGTGCCAGCAGCGTAACTAGCCCCCACGAGCAGTACTTC.

The genes are TRBV7-9 and TRBJ2-3; 7 nucleotides match TRBD2. The CDR3 contains 15 residues. V was clipped by 3 bases and J by 4 bases; unmatched bases: 7. The V gene's germline CDR1 is SEHNR and CDR2 FQNEAQ (reference sequence). The CDR3 region is CASSFRRGGPDTQYF. The CDR3 DNA sequence: TGTGCCAGCAGCTTTAGGCGCGGGGGTCCAGATACGCAGTATTTT.

CDR3 coding DNA: TGTGCCAGCAGGATGACAGGGGGCTCTAATGAAAAACTGTTTTTT. Protein: CASRMTGGSNEKLFF. The chain carries TRBV6-6 and TRBJ1-4; TRBD1 agrees at 10 bases. The length of the CDR3 is 15 residues. V was clipped by 6 bases and J by 3 bases; unmatched bases: 4. The germline gives CDR1 MNHNY, CDR2 SVGAGI (reference sequence).

Written as DNA, the CDR3 is TGTGCCAGCACCTCAGAAGAAAATCAGCCCCAGCATTTT. It encodes CASTSEENQPQHF. This chain links TRBV2 with TRBJ1-5; no reliable D call. Between the trimmed V and J ends, which lost 7 bases and 4 bases, there was a span of 11 bases. CDR3 length: 13 residues. Germline V gives CDR1 SNHLY, CDR2 FYNNEI.

The V gene is TRBV5-1, the J gene TRBJ1-1; D is perhaps TRBD1 (5 bases). The germline gives CDR1 SGHRS, CDR2 YFSETQ. Trimming took off 7 bases at V and 3 bases at J, with 13 bases between the two ends. CDR3 length equals 13 residues. CDR3 bases: TGCGCCAGCGGGACCAGCGGTCACACTGAAGCTTTCTTT. Translating it yields CASGTSGHTEAFF.

The chain combines TRBV25-1 with TRBJ2-7; weak D call: TRBD1 (6 bases). The CDR3 has 14 amino acids. V was cut by 1 base and J by 8 bases, with 15 bases left in between. From germline, CDR1 is MGHDK and CDR2 SYGVNS. The CDR3 sequence is CASSELGGRYKQYF. CDR3 nucleotide sequence: TGTGCCAGCAGTGAATTAGGGGGTAGGTACAAGCAGTACTTC.